The count of the clone carrying this TCR beta chain is one. Its target is not known. This sample was included in a study of T cell responses to AZD1222 COVID-19 vaccine. Whole-study findings and limits: When two AZD1222 doses had been given, Spike-specific TCR breadth and depth rose. A mostly white British donor set with more females was recruited, and clonal diversity was possibly underestimated.

Clones were read by immunoSEQ multiplex PCR, and TCRdb kept only the in-frame ones, dropping some. The profile covers about 140,000 clones, with 85% to 95% appearing a single time and 10% to 15% taken by the ten largest. The sequencing here drew on peripheral blood, taken after recovery from COVID-19. This TCR derives from an adult who had recovered from COVID-19.

The CDR3 DNA reads TGTGCCAGCTCACCACCGTCGACGGGAGGGACCGGGGAGCTGTTTTTT. Translation gives CASSPPSTGGTGELFF. This chain joins TRBV18 and TRBJ2-2; 8 bases are shared with TRBD2. CDR3 length: 16 amino acids. CDR1 and CDR2 from the germline V gene are KGHSH and LQKENI. With 0 bases clipped from V and 5 bases from J, the junction kept 5 bases outside the gene matches.